This TCR beta chain is drawn from a study of beta chain features in type 1 diabetes. Study-level information: Sorted cell examination encompassed under 130 million cells across all samples.

The entirety of the isolated RNA underwent reverse transcription, so expressed TCRB transcripts were sequenced. Sequencing used immunoSEQ multiplex PCR; TCRdb keeps in-frame clones, though not all of them. The repertoire includes under 900,000 clones, about 17% of them detected once, and about 0.02% sits in the top ten. The CDR3 consists of 14 residues. Germline V lookup: CDR1 SGDLS, CDR2 YYNGEE. J was trimmed by 6 bases and V by 7 bases; bases with no gene match: 8. Via CD45RO/CCR7/CD25/CD127/CD95/CD27, cells of the CD4+ naive, central memory, regulatory and stem cell-like memory subsets were sorted. This clone was counted between two and nine times.

The origin of this receptor is a woman under 30 in good health. The sample taken for sequencing was naive CD4+ T cells from blood. The chain combines TRBV9 with TRBJ2-1; 9 positions match TRBD2. The CDR3 coding sequence is TGTGCCAGCTTGCGGCTAGCGGGATTCAATGAGCAGTTCTTC. This sequence encodes CASLRLAGFNEQFF.